This entry lists 20 T cell receptor beta chains sequenced from one sample in a study of shared T cell receptors in the human thymus. Repertoires were generated with immunoSEQ multiplex PCR, while TCRdb's copy carries only in-frame clones and drops some. The sample yields about 380,000 clones, over 90% seen once. The sample was thymocytes. Receptors originate from a human donor.

CDR3 bases: TGCAGCGGTGTAGGACCCCTTTTGAACACTGAAGCTTTCTTT. Translating gives CSGVGPLLNTEAFF. This chain uses TRBV29-1 with TRBJ1-1; no clear D. Between the trimmed V and J ends, which lost 7 bases and 0 bases, there was a span of 15 bases. The germline V gene encodes CDR1 SQVTM and CDR2 ANQGSEA. This CDR3 comprises 14 residues.

V gene TRBV28 combines with J gene TRBJ2-7, with 9 nucleotides matching TRBD1. Unmatched junction bases numbered 4, after V lost 1 base and J lost 0 bases. The CDR3 length is 16 residues. The germline CDR1 and CDR2 sequences are MDHEN and SYDVKM. The CDR3 here is CASSLLGTGSSYEQYF. Here the CDR3 DNA reads TGTGCCAGCAGTTTATTAGGGACAGGGTCCTCCTACGAGCAGTACTTC.

The gene calls are TRBV30 and TRBJ1-1; D call uncertain. V dropped 0 bases and J dropped 0 bases, with 8 bases sitting between them. Looked up from germline, CDR1 is GTSNPN and CDR2 is SVGIG (reference sequence). There are 14 residues in the CDR3. This CDR3 is CAWSVEFMNTEAFF. CDR3 DNA sequence: TGTGCCTGGAGTGTAGAGTTCATGAACACTGAAGCTTTCTTT.

The V and J genes are TRBV5-6 and TRBJ2-7; unclear D gene. CDR3 length: 16 amino acids. Trimming pared 0 bases from V and 6 bases from J, leaving 19 bases between. Germline CDR1 is SGHDT and CDR2 is YYEEEE. In DNA form, the CDR3 reads TGTGCCAGCAGCTTGGGGTCCCCCATCAGAGATTGCGAGCAGTACTTC. Translating gives CASSLGSPIRDCEQYF.

V gene TRBV7-7 combines with J gene TRBJ2-1, with TRBD2 matching 8 bases. Germline CDR1 reads SSHAT; CDR2 reads FNYEAQ (reference sequence). The length of the CDR3 is 17 residues. With 5 bases clipped from V and 4 bases from J, the junction kept 13 bases outside the gene matches. The DNA of the CDR3 is TGTGCCAGCAGCCCCGAGATGGGTAGCGGGGTATACAATGAGCAGTTCTTC. Translating it yields CASSPEMGSGVYNEQFF.

This chain's CDR3 is CASSQRSGTGGEKLFF. DNA of the CDR3: TGTGCCAGCAGCCAGAGATCCGGGACAGGGGGGGAAAAACTGTTTTTT. The chain has TRBV7-8 and TRBJ1-4; 11 bases fit TRBD1. The CDR3 extends over 16 amino acids. CDR1 and CDR2 from the germline V gene are SGHVS and FQNEAQ. J was trimmed by 8 bases and V by 5 bases; bases with no gene match: 10.

The chain joins TRBV19 to TRBJ2-1, with a weak D call TRBD1 (6 bases). In germline, CDR1 is LNHDA, CDR2 SQIVND (reference sequence). The CDR3 is made up of 14 amino acids. V lost 5 bases and J 6 bases, leaving 14 bases between the germline ends. In nucleotides, the CDR3 is TGTGCCAGTAGTCAACGGACAGATGGCAATGAGCAGTTCTTC. Translation gives CASSQRTDGNEQFF. Full variable domain (remainder filled in from reference TRBV19 and TRBJ2-1): DGGITQSPKYLFRKEGQNVTLSCEQNLNHDAMYWYRQDPGQGLRLIYYSQIVNDFQKGDIAEGYSVSREKKESFPLTVTSAQKNPTAFYLCASSQRTDGNEQFFGPGTRLTVL.

This rearrangement joins TRBV5-1 to TRBJ1-3, with TRBD1 matching 7 bases. The CDR3 length is 17 residues. V lost 2 bases and J lost 3; bases outside the gene matches: 11. In germline, CDR1 is SGHRS, CDR2 YFSETQ. Here the CDR3 reads CASSFFSCDRDGNTIYF. The CDR3 bases are TGCGCCAGCAGCTTTTTCTCCTGTGACAGGGATGGAAACACCATATATTTT.

This clone is a singleton in its sample. This rearrangement joins TRBV5-6 to TRBJ1-5; the match to TRBD1 covers 8 bases. Unmatched junction bases numbered 6, after V lost 2 bases and J lost 5 bases. CDR1 and CDR2 (germline): SGHDT, YYEEEE. This CDR3 is built from 15 residues. The CDR3, as DNA: TGTGCCAGCAGCTTCGGACAGGGCAAGGATCAGCCCCAGCATTTT. It codes for CASSFGQGKDQPQHF.

This clone was counted once. The chain joins TRBV19 to TRBJ2-2; tentatively, D is TRBD1 (6 bases). The length of the CDR3 is 13 residues. Germline V gives CDR1 LNHDA, CDR2 SQIVND (reference sequence). Trimming removed 3 bases at V and 6 bases at J, with 8 bases between. This chain's CDR3 is CASSIPGAGELFF. For the CDR3, the DNA is TGTGCCAGTAGTATCCCAGGGGCCGGGGAGCTGTTTTTT.

The chain joins TRBV5-4 to TRBJ2-7, with D possibly being TRBD2 (6 bases). Germline CDR1 is SGHNT and CDR2 is YYREEE (reference sequence). There are 17 residues in the CDR3. Trimming took off 0 bases at V and 2 bases at J, with 18 bases between the two ends. In nucleotides, the CDR3 is TGTGCCAGCAGCTTGGAAGGTCGGCTAGCGTTAGCCTACGAGCAGTACTTC. It yields the protein CASSLEGRLALAYEQYF.

The chain has TRBV5-1 and TRBJ2-1, with TRBD2 matching 7 bases. J gave up 6 bases and V 4 bases, and 10 bases lay outside the gene matches. Germline-derived CDR1 and CDR2 are SGHRS and YFSETQ. The CDR3 spans 15 residues. The CDR3 loop reads CASSVREEDRNEQFF. The CDR3 DNA follows: TGCGCCAGCAGCGTCCGGGAGGAAGATCGCAATGAGCAGTTCTTC.

The J gene is TRBJ2-7, the V gene TRBV30, with TRBD1 as a possible D gene (8 bases). Germline V gene sequence: CDR1 GTSNPN, CDR2 SVGIG (reference sequence). Trimming removed 1 base at V and 2 bases at J, with 12 bases between. This CDR3 contains 14 residues. CDR3 amino acids: CAWSDRGGTYEQYF. The CDR3 coding sequence is TGTGCCTGGAGTGACAGGGGGGGGACCTACGAGCAGTACTTC.

CDR3 DNA sequence: TGTGCCAGCAGTTTATTAGGCAGGGCCCAAGGGGATACGCAGTATTTT. Translating gives CASSLLGRAQGDTQYF. The chain is built from TRBV28 and TRBJ2-3, with D possibly TRBD1 on 5 matching bases. The CDR3 has 16 amino acids. Germline CDR1 MDHEN, CDR2 SYDVKM. V was cut by 1 base and J by 6 bases, with 17 bases left in between.

Details on this clone: Other DNA sequences in the same sample also yield this CDR3. The chain has TRBV28 and TRBJ1-4, with 9 bases that match TRBD1. The V gene end was trimmed by 5 bases and the J gene end by 7 bases; junction bases not matched to a gene: 5. This CDR3 comprises 14 residues. Germline V gene lookup returns CDR1 MDHEN and CDR2 SYDVKM. For the CDR3, the DNA is TGTGCCAGCAGTCACAGGGGGCGGGGTGAAAAACTGTTTTTT. Amino acid sequence: CASSHRGRGEKLFF.

Turning to this clone: Mismatch with germline at one junction end may stem from a read error. V usage is TRBV27 and J usage is TRBJ2-7, with D possibly being TRBD2 (5 bases). There are 8 residues in the CDR3. Germline-derived CDR1 and CDR2 are MNHEY and SMNVEV (reference sequence). CDR3 region: CASSFRGF. The DNA for the CDR3 is TGTGCCAGCAGTTTTCGGGGTTTC.

V gene TRBV10-2 combines with J gene TRBJ2-1; 7 bases match TRBD2. This CDR3 spans 18 amino acids. Per the germline V gene, CDR1 is WSHSY and CDR2 is SAAADI. The junction had 18 bases not matched to a gene; V was cut back by 5 bases and J by 5 bases. The CDR3 nucleotides read TGCGCCAGCAGTCCAGGACTAGAGCGCTCCCCTAAACACAATGAGCAGTTCTTC. Its translation is CASSPGLERSPKHNEQFF.

This clone was counted a single time. The chain joins TRBV20-1 to TRBJ2-7; D might be TRBD2 (5 bases). The CDR3 length is 11 residues. Deletions cut 6 bases from V and 8 bases from J, with 14 bases between. Germline CDR1 reads DFQATT; CDR2 reads SNEGSKA (reference sequence). The CDR3: CSALSGIQQYF. In DNA form, the CDR3 reads TGCAGTGCCCTGTCGGGAATTCAGCAGTACTTC.

This chain joins TRBV12-5 and TRBJ2-3; D possibly uses TRBD1 or TRBD2 (5 bases each). The CDR3 sequence is 18 residues long. The germline V gene has CDR1 LGHNT and CDR2 FRNRAP. Deletions cut 1 base from V and 4 bases from J, with 21 bases between. CDR3 coding DNA: TGTGCTAGTGGTTTGGGCCTCCACCGGGACGGGGTTGCAGATACGCAGTATTTT. Protein: CASGLGLHRDGVADTQYF.

V is TRBV28 and J is TRBJ2-4; D possibly corresponds to TRBD1 (5 bases). The CDR3 has 16 residues. Deletions cut 2 bases from V and 0 bases from J, with 11 bases between. Per the germline V gene, CDR1 is MDHEN and CDR2 is SYDVKM. The DNA for the CDR3 is TGTGCCAGCAGTTTAAGGACATCCCGAGCCAAAAACATTCAGTACTTC. This translates into CASSLRTSRAKNIQYF.